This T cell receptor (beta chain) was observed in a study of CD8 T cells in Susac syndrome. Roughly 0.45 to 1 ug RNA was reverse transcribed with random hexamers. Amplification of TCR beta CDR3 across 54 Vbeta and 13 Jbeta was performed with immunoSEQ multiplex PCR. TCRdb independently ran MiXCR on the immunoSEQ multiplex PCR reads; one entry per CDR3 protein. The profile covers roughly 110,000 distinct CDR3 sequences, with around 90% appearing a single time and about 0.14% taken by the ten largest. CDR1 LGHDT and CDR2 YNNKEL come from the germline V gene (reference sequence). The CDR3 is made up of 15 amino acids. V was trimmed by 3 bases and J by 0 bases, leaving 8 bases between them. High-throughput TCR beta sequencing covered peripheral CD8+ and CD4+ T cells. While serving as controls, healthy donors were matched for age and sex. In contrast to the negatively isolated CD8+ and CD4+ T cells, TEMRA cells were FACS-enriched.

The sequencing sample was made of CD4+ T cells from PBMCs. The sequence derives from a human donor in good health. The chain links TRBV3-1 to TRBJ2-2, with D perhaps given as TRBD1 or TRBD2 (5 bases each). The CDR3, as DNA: TGTGCCAGCAGCCAGAGGGGCCCGAACACCGGGGAGCTGTTTTTT. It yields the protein CASSQRGPNTGELFF. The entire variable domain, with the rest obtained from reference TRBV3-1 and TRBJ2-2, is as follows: DTAVSQTPKYLVTQMGNDKSIKCEQNLGHDTMYWYKQDSKKFLKIMFSYNNKELIINETVPNRFSPKSPDKAHLNLHINSLELGDSAVYFCASSQRGPNTGELFFGEGSRLTVL.